The rows below give T cell receptor beta chains drawn from one sample of a study of breast tumors, draining lymph nodes, adjacent tissues. MiXCR was run by TCRdb on the multiplex PCR reads, yielding one entry per CDR3 protein. Of over 150,000 distinct CDR3 sequences listed, 30% to 35% are singletons. Sequenced material: axillary lymph node tissue. The source of these receptors is a female donor with breast cancer. Some clones in this sample may be carry-over from other donors' samples. CDR3s include the opening cysteine and the closing phenylalanine or tryptophan. A D gene is named only where the DNA matches it firmly. Clone size is shown for a subset of rows, as once, few, many or a class of expanded clone.

D gene	V gene	clone size	J gene	CDR3 DNA	CDR3 protein
TRBD1	TRBV10-3	many	TRBJ2-1	TGTGCCATCAGTGAGCTCCCTCCGGGGACAGGGGGTGTGGATGAGCAGTTCTTC	CAISELPPGTGGVDEQFF
.	TRBV5-5	many	TRBJ2-3	TGTGCCAGCAGTTTCCCAGATACGCAGTATTTT	CASSFPDTQYF
.	TRBV6-5	many	TRBJ2-7	TGTGCCAGCAGTTACGAGTGGCGGGGAGGCGAGCAGTACTTC	CASSYEWRGGEQYF
TRBD1	TRBV6-5	once	TRBJ1-2	TGTGCCAGCAGTTACCAAGAGACAGGGGGAAGAGATGCCTACACCTTC	CASSYQETGGRDAYTF
TRBD1	TRBV25-1	once	TRBJ1-2	TGTGCCAGCAGCGTTCGGGATAACAGGGGATATCATGGCTACACCTTC	CASSVRDNRGYHGYTF
TRBD1	TRBV20-1	.	TRBJ1-2	TGCAGTGCCATCCTCCCGGGACAGGAAGAATATGGCTACACCTTC	CSAILPGQEEYGYTF
.	TRBV30	.	TRBJ2-3	TGTGCCTGGAGGGGCACAGGGACCAGGTTCACAGATACGCAGTATTTT	CAWRGTGTRFTDTQYF
.	TRBV10-3	.	TRBJ1-6	TGTGCCATCAGTGAGGTCCCCGGAAATTCACCCCTCCACTTT	CAISEVPGNSPLHF
.	TRBV2	many	TRBJ2-2	TGTGCCAGCAGGAGGGCAGGGGCGACCGGGGAGCTGTTTTTT	CASRRAGATGELFF
.	TRBV4-1	many	TRBJ2-7	TGCGCCAGCAGCCAAGAACAACAACCGCAGGGCGAGCAGTACTTC	CASSQEQQPQGEQYF
.	TRBV19	many	TRBJ2-3	TGTGCCAGTAGTATAGGACCGCTAAGCACAGATACGCAGTATTTT	CASSIGPLSTDTQYF
TRBD2	TRBV28	few	TRBJ2-7	TGTGCCAGCAGTTCTCCCGGGGGGGAGGACTACGAGCAGTACTTC	CASSSPGGEDYEQYF
TRBD1	TRBV10-1	.	TRBJ2-7	TGCGCCAGCAGTGAGCAAAGCAGGGACAGGGGGTCGGAGCAGTACTTC	CASSEQSRDRGSEQYF
.	TRBV5-6	many	TRBJ2-5	TGTGCCAGCAGCGGTGGGGTCCGGGGGCAAGAGACCCAGTACTTC	CASSGGVRGQETQYF
TRBD2	TRBV7-2	many	TRBJ2-3	TGTGCCAGCAGCTTAGTACTAGCGGGGTGGGATACGCAGTATTTT	CASSLVLAGWDTQYF
.	TRBV7-2	many	TRBJ1-2	TGTGCCAGCAGCTTAGAGACAGGCTATGGCTACACCTTC	CASSLETGYGYTF
.	TRBV3-1	few	TRBJ1-4	TGTGCCAGCAGCCAGGCGGGGGGTGCTAATGAAAAACTGTTTTTT	CASSQAGGANEKLFF
.	TRBV5-4	many	TRBJ2-2	TGTGCCAGCAGCTTGTTCAGCACCGGGGAGCTGTTTTTT	CASSLFSTGELFF
.	TRBV5-8	many	TRBJ2-3	TGTGCCAGCATCGCCAGAAGCACAGATACGCAGTATTTT	CASIARSTDTQYF
TRBD2	TRBV7-9	many	TRBJ2-3	TGTGCAGCAAAAAGCAGGACTAGCGGTACTACAGATACGCAGTATTTT	CAAKSRTSGTTDTQYF
TRBD1	TRBV6-5	many	TRBJ1-5	TGTGCCAGCAGCCTAGGGGGCAGTCAGCCCCAGCATTTT	CASSLGGSQPQHF
TRBD2	TRBV2	many	TRBJ2-1	TGTGCCAGCAATGGGCATCGGATCCTAGCGGGAGGTTTTGACAATGAGCAGTTCTTC	CASNGHRILAGGFDNEQFF
TRBD1	TRBV4-1	many	TRBJ1-6	TGCGCCAGCAGCCAAGATCGGGGGACAGGAGGTTCACCCCTCCACTTT	CASSQDRGTGGSPLHF
TRBD1	TRBV19	many	TRBJ1-5	TGTGCCAGTAGTATAGGCCGGACAGGATATAGCAATCAGCCCCAGCATTTT	CASSIGRTGYSNQPQHF
.	TRBV6-5	few	TRBJ2-1	TGTGCCAGCAGTTCCACCTTAGGTTTAGGGTTGTACGAGCAGTTCTTC	CASSSTLGLGLYEQFF
TRBD2	TRBV20-1	many	TRBJ2-3	TGCAGTGCTAGACTAGCGGGAGGAGATACGCAGTATTTT	CSARLAGGDTQYF
TRBD2	TRBV14	many	TRBJ2-1	TGTGCCAGCAGCCAAGATGCTAGCGGGTTCTCTATCCGGTTCTTC	CASSQDASGFSIRFF
.	TRBV5-1	many	TRBJ2-7	TGCGCCAGCAGCTCAGACCCGGCAGGCTTGTACGAGCAGTACTTC	CASSSDPAGLYEQYF
.	TRBV18	.	TRBJ1-5	TGTGCCAGCGCGTACGACACGGTTGTTGGGCCCCAGCATTTT	CASAYDTVVGPQHF
.	TRBV13	many	TRBJ2-1	TGTGCCAGCAGCTTACCGGCCCGGAGATCTGAGCAGTTCTTC	CASSLPARRSEQFF
TRBD2	TRBV7-3	many	TRBJ2-1	TGTGCCAGCAGCCCCAGCGGGGGCCTCAACAATGAGCAGTTCTTC	CASSPSGGLNNEQFF
TRBD1	TRBV6-6	many	TRBJ2-1	TGTGCCAGCAGTGGACCGGACAGGGTAAGGGGCAATGAGCAGTTCTTC	CASSGPDRVRGNEQFF
.	TRBV2	many	TRBJ2-1	TGTGCCAGCAGCACCCCGACAGACGAGCAGTTCTTC	CASSTPTDEQFF
.	TRBV18	many	TRBJ2-5	TGTGCCAGCTCACCGGCCAGGGCCCAAGAGACCCAGTACTTC	CASSPARAQETQYF
TRBD1	TRBV5-1	many	TRBJ2-7	TGCGCCAGCAGCTTAGAGACAGGGAACTACGAGCAGTACTTC	CASSLETGNYEQYF
.	TRBV19	many	TRBJ2-3	TGTGCCAGTAGTAGGGGTTCCTCAGGCGTAGATACGCAGTATTTT	CASSRGSSGVDTQYF